This T cell receptor (beta chain) emerged from a study of cytomegalovirus exposure and HLA in healthy donors. The PCR contained 60 Vbeta and 13 Jbeta primers. The assay was immunoSEQ multiplex PCR, and TCRdb's table has in-frame clones only and misses some. Here the sample spans about 120,000 clones, roughly 15% being singletons. The CDR3 runs 20 residues. After removal of 1 base from V and 1 base from J, the junction contained 11 bases not matched to a gene. Germline CDR1 is MGHRA and CDR2 is YSYEKL. This clone occurred a few times. Sequenced input: PBMCs. V and J are TRBV4-1 and TRBJ2-3, with 13 positions matching TRBD2. This TCR was sampled from a woman between 18 and 30 years old in good health and CMV-seronegative. The CDR3 region is CASSQVGLAGAQGGTDTQYF. In nucleotides, the CDR3 is TGCGCCAGCAGCCAAGTTGGACTAGCGGGGGCTCAGGGGGGCACAGATACGCAGTATTTT.